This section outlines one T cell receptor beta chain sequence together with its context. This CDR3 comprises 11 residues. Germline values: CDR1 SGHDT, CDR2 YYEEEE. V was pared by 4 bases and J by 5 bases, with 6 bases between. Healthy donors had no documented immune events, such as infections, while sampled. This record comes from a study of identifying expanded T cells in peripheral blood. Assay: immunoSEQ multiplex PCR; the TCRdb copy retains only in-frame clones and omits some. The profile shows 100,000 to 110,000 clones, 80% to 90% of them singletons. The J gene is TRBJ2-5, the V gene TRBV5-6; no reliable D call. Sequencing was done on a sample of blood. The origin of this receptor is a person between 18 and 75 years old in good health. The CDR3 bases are TGTGCCAGCAGCCTCTCGGAGACCCAGTACTTC. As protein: CASSLSETQYF.